These 27 T cell receptor beta chains were all obtained from the same sample, sequenced in a study of blood T cell repertoires in COVID-19 (dated by TCRdb to the early 2020s). Library prep was done by the immunoSEQ multiplex PCR assay. Sourced from immuneACCESS, this table was stored by TCRdb with only in-frame sequences that have V and J called. A share of the clones is absent; for the studies checked, an unresolved V gene accounts for under half, and the remainder has no known explanation. The sample contains 300,000 to 450,000 clones, around 91% of them found a single time. The top ten constitute over 0.95% of the sample. The sequenced sample consisted of PBMCs or T cells enriched from blood (not recorded which). These TCRs come from a man aged 18 to 35 who had recovered from COVID-19.

This clone came up once. The rearrangement joins TRBV6-5 to TRBJ1-2; possibly TRBD1 for D (5 bases). Trimming shortened V by 4 bases and J by 0 bases, and 9 bases separated the two germline ends. The CDR3 runs to 14 residues. CDR1 MNHEY and CDR2 SVGAGI come from the germline V gene. CDR3 in amino acids: CASSSRGANYGYTF. The CDR3 DNA reads as TGTGCCAGCAGTTCACGGGGGGCTAACTATGGCTACACCTTC.

The chain is built from TRBV3-1 (or the pseudogene TRBV3-2) and TRBJ2-7; D uncertain. The CDR3 length is 12 residues. Germline lookup yields CDR1 LGHDT and CDR2 YNNKEL (reference sequence). V gave up 5 bases and J gave up 0 bases, with 5 bases separating them. The DNA of the CDR3 is TGTGCCAGCAGCTTCTTCTCCTACGAGCAGTACTTC. Amino acid sequence: CASSFFSYEQYF.

The CDR3 DNA sequence: TGTGCCAGCAGCCCTTCCCCGTCCGGGACTGATGTTAATGAAAAACTGTTTTTT. It specifies CASSPSPSGTDVNEKLFF. The gene calls are TRBV7-9 and TRBJ1-4, with TRBD1 as a possible D gene (5 bases). This CDR3 has 18 residues. Trimming removed 5 bases from V and 4 bases from J, with 23 bases in between. CDR1 is SEHNR, CDR2 FQNEAQ, per germline (reference sequence).

The V call is TRBV19, the J call TRBJ2-1; possibly TRBD1 for D (5 bases). The CDR3 is 13 amino acids. The germline V gene has CDR1 LNHDA and CDR2 SQIVND (reference sequence). V was pared by 7 bases and J by 4 bases, with 11 bases between. In DNA, the CDR3 is TGTGCCAGTAAGACAGACCCTTACAATGAGCAGTTCTTC. Translating it yields CASKTDPYNEQFF.

The chain couples TRBV28 to TRBJ1-1; D is perhaps TRBD1 (5 bases). The germline V and J ends were trimmed by 0 bases and 1 base, with 9 bases remaining between them. CDR1 MDHEN and CDR2 SYDVKM come from the germline V gene. This CDR3 region has 15 residues. The CDR3 loop is CASSLWGPGNTEAFF. The CDR3 nucleotides read TGTGCCAGCAGTTTATGGGGGCCCGGGAACACTGAAGCTTTCTTT.

V gene TRBV12-5 combines with J gene TRBJ2-1, with TRBD1 matching 7 bases. The germline V gene has CDR1 LGHNT and CDR2 FRNRAP. The V segment lost 1 base and the J segment 1 base; nucleotides outside the gene matches: 4. This CDR3 spans 16 amino acids. The DNA for the CDR3 is TGTGCTAGTGGTTTGGGCAGGGGGACATCCTACAATGAGCAGTTCTTC. Its protein product is CASGLGRGTSYNEQFF.

On this clone: Other nucleotide sequences from this sample produce the same CDR3. This chain connects TRBV7-9 to TRBJ2-5; the D is unclear. The V end was cut by 3 bases, the J end by 1 base, with 3 bases between. CDR1 is SEHNR and CDR2 is FQNEAQ in the germline V gene (reference sequence). CDR3 length: 12 residues. CDR3 residues: CASSFSQETQYF. The DNA for the CDR3 is TGTGCCAGCAGCTTTAGCCAAGAGACCCAGTACTTC. The variable domain in full, completed from reference TRBV7-9 and TRBJ2-5, reads DTGVSQNPRHKITKRGQNVTFRCDPISEHNRLYWYRQTLGQGPEFLTYFQNEAQLEKSRLLSDRFSAERPKGSFSTLEIQRTEQGDSAMYLCASSFSQETQYFGPGTRLLVL.

V gene TRBV2 combines with J gene TRBJ2-7; weak D call: TRBD2 (6 bases). The CDR3 has 12 residues. V dropped 6 bases and J dropped 5 bases, with 11 bases sitting between them. Germline loops: CDR1 SNHLY, CDR2 FYNNEI. The CDR3: CASSLSGDEQYF. CDR3 sequence (DNA): TGTGCCAGCAGCTTATCGGGGGACGAGCAGTACTTC. The complete variable domain, with remaining parts taken from reference TRBV2 and TRBJ2-7, reads EPEVTQTPSHQVTQMGQEVILRCVPISNHLYFYWYRQILGQKVEFLVSFYNNEISEKSEIFDDQFSVERPDGSNFTLKIRSTKLEDSAMYFCASSLSGDEQYFGPGTRLTVT.

This chain links TRBV4-1 with TRBJ1-2, with 7 bases aligning to TRBD1. V gave up 1 base and J gave up 5 bases; unmatched junction bases: 7. The germline V gene encodes CDR1 MGHRA and CDR2 YSYEKL. The CDR3 length is 15 residues. The CDR3 sequence: CASSQVAGQMYGYTF. In DNA, the CDR3 is TGCGCCAGCAGCCAAGTTGCGGGACAGATGTATGGCTACACCTTC.

The chain combines TRBV18 with TRBJ2-7, with a possible D match to TRBD1 (6 bases). The CDR3 runs to 16 residues. V lost 4 bases and J lost 3, with 19 bases in between. The germline CDR1 and CDR2 sequences are KGHSH and LQKENI. The CDR3 protein is CASSLSADRSYYEQYF. The CDR3 DNA sequence: TGTGCCAGCTCACTATCGGCGGACAGATCCTACTACGAGCAGTACTTC.

This chain links TRBV5-1 with TRBJ2-7; TRBD1 aligns across 9 bases. The CDR3 extends over 15 amino acids. CDR1 is SGHRS, CDR2 YFSETQ, per germline. V was pared by 1 base and J by 4 bases, with 6 bases of the junction left unmatched. In DNA, the CDR3 is TGCGCCAGCAGCTTGTCCGGGACAGGGACGTACGAGCAGTACTTC. This gives the protein CASSLSGTGTYEQYF.

CDR3 in DNA: TGTGCCAGCAGCTTAAGGCCGGGGCAGGGGGGACATGGCTACACCTTC. Amino acid sequence: CASSLRPGQGGHGYTF. The rearrangement joins TRBV11-2 to TRBJ1-2; 7 bases line up with TRBD1. The V segment lost 2 bases and the J segment 6 bases; nucleotides outside the gene matches: 12. This CDR3 contains 16 residues. Germline V CDR1 and CDR2: SGHAT, FQNNGV.

This chain links TRBV7-9 with TRBJ1-3; D may be TRBD1 (6 bases). This CDR3 comprises 15 residues. CDR1 and CDR2 (germline): SEHNR, FQNEAQ (reference sequence). V lost 5 bases to trimming and J lost 2 bases, with 13 bases between them. This chain's CDR3 is CASSQAGAPGNTIYF. CDR3 DNA sequence: TGTGCCAGCAGCCAGGCGGGGGCCCCTGGAAACACCATATATTTT.

This chain joins TRBV5-1 and TRBJ1-1; D is possibly TRBD1 (6 bases). The CDR3 sequence is 15 residues long. The V end was cut by 4 bases, the J end by 2 bases, with 15 bases between. The germline V gene encodes CDR1 SGHRS and CDR2 YFSETQ. CDR3 DNA: TGCGCCAGCAGCGGGAAACAGGGTTCCAACACTGAAGCTTTCTTT. Translation gives CASSGKQGSNTEAFF.

V usage is TRBV10-2 and J usage is TRBJ2-7; D gene unclear. V was pared by 2 bases and J by 7 bases, with 12 bases between. This CDR3 is 13 amino acids long. Per the germline V gene, CDR1 is WSHSY and CDR2 is SAAADI. CDR3 protein: CASSEQSQVEQYF. CDR3 nucleotide sequence: TGCGCCAGCAGTGAGCAGAGTCAGGTGGAGCAGTACTTC.

This sequence joins TRBV29-1 and TRBJ2-7; no clear D gene. Germline V lookup: CDR1 SQVTM, CDR2 ANQGSEA. V was trimmed by 7 bases and J by 5 bases, leaving 9 bases between them. This CDR3 has 10 residues. This chain's CDR3 is CSASSDEQYF. The CDR3 nucleotides read TGCAGCGCCTCCAGCGACGAGCAGTACTTC.

The V and J genes are TRBV5-5 and TRBJ2-2; 7 nucleotides align to TRBD1. Germline V CDR1 and CDR2: SGHKS, YYEKEE (reference sequence). The trim removed 4 bases at V and 7 bases at J, leaving 7 bases unmatched. The CDR3 totals 14 residues. CDR3 amino acids: CASSHGTADGELFF. In DNA, the CDR3 is TGTGCCAGCAGCCACGGGACAGCGGACGGGGAGCTGTTTTTT.

The chain has TRBV9 and TRBJ2-3, with 9 positions matching TRBD2. This CDR3 has 17 residues. CDR1 is SGDLS and CDR2 is YYNGEE in the germline V gene. V lost 2 bases and J lost 3; bases outside the gene matches: 10. CDR3 sequence: CASSVAFLAGRTDTQYF. The CDR3 DNA reads TGTGCCAGCAGCGTGGCGTTCCTAGCGGGAAGGACAGATACGCAGTATTTT.

The chain uses TRBV7-2 and TRBJ1-5; 9 bases line up with TRBD1. The CDR3 runs 15 residues. Trimming at V came to 5 bases and at J to 6 bases, leaving 8 bases not matched to a gene. The germline CDR1 and CDR2 sequences are SGHTA and FQGNSA. CDR3 sequence (DNA): TGTGCCAGCAGCCAAGGACAGGGGAGAGGTCAGCCCCAGCATTTT. It is translated as CASSQGQGRGQPQHF. The variable domain in full, completed from reference TRBV7-2 and TRBJ1-5, reads GAGVSQSPSNKVTEKGKDVELRCDPISGHTALYWYRQSLGQGLEFLIYFQGNSAPDKSGLPSDRFSAERTGGSVSTLTIQRTQQEDSAVYLCASSQGQGRGQPQHFGDGTRLSIL.

V gene TRBV5-1 combines with J gene TRBJ1-2; D unclear. V lost 0 bases to trimming and J lost 0 bases, with 6 bases between them. The CDR3 has 14 residues. Germline lookup yields CDR1 SGHRS and CDR2 YFSETQ. As DNA, the CDR3 is TGCGCCAGCAGCTTGGATTCAGCTAACTATGGCTACACCTTC. Translating gives CASSLDSANYGYTF.

The V gene is TRBV6-5, the J gene TRBJ1-2, with D unclear. With 3 bases removed from V and 2 bases from J, the gap between germline ends came to 13 bases. The V gene's germline CDR1 is MNHEY and CDR2 SVGAGI. This CDR3 spans 15 amino acids. The CDR3 coding sequence is TGTGCCAGCAGTTATAGGTTAGACACCAACTATGGCTACACCTTC. This gives the protein CASSYRLDTNYGYTF.

The chain links TRBV6-5 to TRBJ2-1, with 7 nucleotides matching TRBD1. V shed 7 bases, J shed 4 bases, and the junction held 10 bases outside the gene matches. Germline CDR1 is MNHEY and CDR2 is SVGAGI. The CDR3 runs 15 residues. CDR3 loop: CASTRQGPGYNEQFF. For the CDR3, the DNA is TGTGCCAGCACTAGACAGGGCCCGGGTTACAATGAGCAGTTCTTC.

V usage is TRBV7-2 and J usage is TRBJ2-7, with TRBD1 matching over 7 bases. The CDR3 totals 17 residues. CDR1 and CDR2 from the germline V gene are SGHTA and FQGNSA. Losses at the gene ends were 1 base for V and 1 base for J; bases not matched to a gene: 10. CDR3 bases: TGTGCCAGCAGCTTAGATTTTGCAGGGGGTCTATCCTACGAGCAGTACTTC. It translates to CASSLDFAGGLSYEQYF. Combining the CDR3 with reference TRBV7-2 and TRBJ2-7 gives the whole variable domain GAGVSQSPSNKVTEKGKDVELRCDPISGHTALYWYRQSLGQGLEFLIYFQGNSAPDKSGLPSDRFSAERTGGSVSTLTIQRTQQEDSAVYLCASSLDFAGGLSYEQYFGPGTRLTVT.

This chain uses TRBV18 with TRBJ1-3; TRBD1 matches 7 bases. The CDR3 contains 16 residues. J lost 1 base, V lost 6 bases, and 9 bases had no gene match. Germline CDR1 reads KGHSH; CDR2 reads LQKENI. CDR3 in amino acids: CASSLDRAVSGNTIYF. The CDR3 DNA reads TGTGCCAGCTCGCTCGACAGGGCGGTTTCTGGAAACACCATATATTTT. Full variable domain (missing parts from reference TRBV18 and TRBJ1-3): NAGVMQNPRHLVRRRGQEARLRCSPMKGHSHVYWYRQLPEEGLKFMVYLQKENIIDESGMPKERFSAEFPKEGPSILRIQQVVRGDSAAYFCASSLDRAVSGNTIYFGEGSWLTVV.

The J gene is TRBJ1-1, the V gene TRBV12-3 or TRBV12-4; D ambiguous. V lost 3 bases, J lost 7 bases, and 12 bases lay in between. CDR3 length: 13 amino acids. This chain's CDR3 is CASSFPLLVEAFF. The CDR3 region has the DNA TGTGCCAGCAGTTTCCCCCTTCTTGTTGAAGCTTTCTTT.

The chain uses TRBV5-1 and TRBJ1-4; weak D call: TRBD1 (6 bases). V was shortened by 2 bases and J by 4 bases, with 9 bases between the two germline ends. Germline V gene sequence: CDR1 SGHRS, CDR2 YFSETQ. The CDR3 has 14 amino acids. CDR3 loop: CASSLGQYNEKLFF. In DNA form, the CDR3 reads TGCGCCAGCAGCTTAGGACAGTATAATGAAAAACTGTTTTTT.

This chain links TRBV5-1 with TRBJ1-4; TRBD1 matches 7 bases. J was trimmed by 5 bases and V by 3 bases; bases with no gene match: 4. Germline CDR1 and CDR2: SGHRS and YFSETQ. CDR3 length: 14 residues. The CDR3 DNA reads as TGCGCCAGCAGCTCAGCAGGGGGAAATGAAAAACTGTTTTTT. It codes for CASSSAGGNEKLFF.